The clone carrying this T cell receptor (beta chain) has a handful of counts. Germline V gene data show CDR1 as MNHNY and CDR2 as SVGAGI (reference sequence). V lost 5 bases to trimming and J lost 4 bases, with 8 bases between them. CDR3 length: 12 amino acids. TCRdb used MiXCR to reprocess the 5' RACE reads, holding one entry per CDR3 protein. Of 49,000 or so distinct CDR3 sequences listed, around 4% are singletons. The data were taken from a study of neurological immune-mediated disorders. This sequence joins TRBV6-6 and TRBJ2-5; D unclear. Sequenced material: PBMCs. This clonotype originated in a woman aged 55 to 70 with multiple sclerosis. CDR3 sequence (DNA): TGTGCCAGCAGTAGCGCGTCAGAGACCCAGTACTTC. Amino acid sequence: CASSSASETQYF.